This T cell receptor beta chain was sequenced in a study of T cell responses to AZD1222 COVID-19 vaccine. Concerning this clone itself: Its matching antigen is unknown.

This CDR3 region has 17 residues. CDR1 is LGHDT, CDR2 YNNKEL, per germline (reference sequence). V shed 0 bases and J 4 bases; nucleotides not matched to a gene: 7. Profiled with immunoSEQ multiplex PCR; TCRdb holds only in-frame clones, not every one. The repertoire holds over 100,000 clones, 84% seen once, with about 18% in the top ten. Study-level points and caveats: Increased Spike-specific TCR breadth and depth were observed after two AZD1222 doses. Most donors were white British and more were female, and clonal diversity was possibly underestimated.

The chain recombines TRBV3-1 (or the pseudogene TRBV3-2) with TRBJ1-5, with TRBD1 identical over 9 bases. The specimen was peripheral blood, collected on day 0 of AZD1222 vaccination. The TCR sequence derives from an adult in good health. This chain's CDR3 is CASSQDLGTGKNQPQHF. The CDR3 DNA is TGTGCCAGCAGCCAAGATCTCGGGACAGGGAAAAATCAGCCCCAGCATTTT.